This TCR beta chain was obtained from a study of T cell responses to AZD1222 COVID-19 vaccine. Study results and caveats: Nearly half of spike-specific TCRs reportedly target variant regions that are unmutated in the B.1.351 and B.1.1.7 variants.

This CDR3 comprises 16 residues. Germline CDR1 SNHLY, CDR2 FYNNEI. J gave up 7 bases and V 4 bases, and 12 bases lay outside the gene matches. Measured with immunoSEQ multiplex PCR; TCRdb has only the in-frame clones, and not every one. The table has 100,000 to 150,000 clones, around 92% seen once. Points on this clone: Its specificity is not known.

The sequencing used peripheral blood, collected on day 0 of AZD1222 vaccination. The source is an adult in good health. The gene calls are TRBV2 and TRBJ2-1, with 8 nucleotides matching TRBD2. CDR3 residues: CASSVPGLVSTNEQFF. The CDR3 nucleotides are TGTGCCAGCAGTGTTCCGGGACTAGTCAGCACAAATGAGCAGTTCTTC.